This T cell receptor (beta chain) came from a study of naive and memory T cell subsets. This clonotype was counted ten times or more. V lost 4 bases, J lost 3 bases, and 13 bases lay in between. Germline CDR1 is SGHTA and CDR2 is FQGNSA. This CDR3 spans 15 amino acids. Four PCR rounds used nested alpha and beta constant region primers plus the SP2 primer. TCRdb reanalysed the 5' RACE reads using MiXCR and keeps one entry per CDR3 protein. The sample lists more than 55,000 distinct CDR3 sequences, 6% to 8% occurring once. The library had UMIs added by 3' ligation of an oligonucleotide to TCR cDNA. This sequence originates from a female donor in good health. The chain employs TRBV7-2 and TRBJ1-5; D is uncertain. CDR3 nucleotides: TGTGCCAGCAGCTCAGACCCTACCAACAATCAGCCCCAGCATTTT. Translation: CASSSDPTNNQPQHF.